These 32 T cell receptor beta chains were all obtained from the same sample, sequenced in a study of B cell selection in AIRE deficiency. The sorted conventional CD4 T cells were gated as CD4+CD127+. The table came from immunoSEQ multiplex PCR; TCRdb's copy has only in-frame clones and leaves some out. The data hold more than 25,000 clones, with around 95% observed a single time. The sequenced sample consisted of CD4+CD127+ conventional T cells sorted from PBMCs. Source of these receptors: a human donor in good health.

V usage is TRBV20-1 and J usage is TRBJ2-3; D is ambiguous. This CDR3 contains 11 residues. Trimming took off 1 base at V and 6 bases at J, with 5 bases between the two ends. The germline V gene encodes CDR1 DFQATT and CDR2 SNEGSKA (reference sequence). The CDR3 region is CSARVRDTQYF. The DNA for the CDR3 is TGCAGTGCTAGAGTTAGGGATACGCAGTATTTT.

Here the CDR3 DNA reads TGCGCCAGCAGTCAATCTGAGTCTCCCATCTTAAAATTCAAAACGGGGGACCCTCAGCCCCAGCATTTT. Translation gives CASSQSESPILKFKTGDPQPQHF. The rearrangement joins TRBV23-1 to TRBJ1-5; D is possibly TRBD1 (5 bases). TRBV23-1 has ORF status, its function being uncertain. Trimming took 0 bases from V and 6 from J, leaving 36 bases between them. The CDR3 consists of 23 residues.

The chain couples TRBV6-1 to TRBJ2-7, with unresolved D. Trimming removed 3 bases from V and 4 bases from J, with 7 bases in between. Germline CDR1 reads MNHNS; CDR2 reads SASEGT. The CDR3 is 12 amino acids. The CDR3 DNA sequence: TGTGCCAGCAGTGACAGGATGTACGAGCAGTACTTC. Translation gives CASSDRMYEQYF.

The CDR3 is CASSLDLRDEQYF. CDR3 in DNA: TGTGCCAGCAGCTTAGATTTAAGGGACGAGCAGTACTTC. The V call is TRBV11-2, the J call TRBJ2-7; no clear D gene. Trimming took 0 bases from V and 5 from J, leaving 8 bases between them. CDR1 SGHAT and CDR2 FQNNGV come from the germline V gene. The CDR3 contains 13 residues.

A word on this clone: In the same sample, other DNA sequences code for this CDR3. In nucleotides, the CDR3 is TGCGCCAGCAGCTTGGTTGGAGACGAGCAGTACTTC. Translation: CASSLVGDEQYF. This chain joins TRBV5-1 and TRBJ2-7; D is ambiguous. CDR3 length equals 12 residues. Germline-derived CDR1 and CDR2 are SGHRS and YFSETQ. Trimming pared 0 bases from V and 5 bases from J, leaving 6 bases between.

The chain combines TRBV25-1 with TRBJ1-1; D remains ambiguous. The CDR3 covers 13 residues. Trimming removed 0 bases at V and 2 bases at J, with 4 bases between. The germline CDR1 and CDR2 sequences are MGHDK and SYGVNS. CDR3: CASSEYVNTEAFF. The CDR3 bases are TGTGCCAGCAGTGAATATGTAAACACTGAAGCTTTCTTT.

The chain recombines TRBV19 with TRBJ2-7, with 9 nucleotides matching TRBD2. This CDR3 has 15 residues. Germline loops: CDR1 LNHDA, CDR2 SQIVND (reference sequence). The trim removed 3 bases at V and 0 bases at J, leaving 3 bases unmatched. The CDR3 sequence is CASSIWTSVSYEQYF. Here the CDR3 DNA reads TGTGCCAGTAGTATCTGGACTAGCGTCTCCTACGAGCAGTACTTC.

The chain links TRBV7-6 to TRBJ1-5; D gene uncertain. Per germline, CDR1 SGHVS and CDR2 FNYEAQ. The CDR3 sequence is 12 residues long. V shed 1 base and J shed 5 bases, with 3 bases lying between them. DNA of the CDR3: TGTGCCAGCAGCTTAGACGATCAGCCCCAGCATTTT. It codes for CASSLDDQPQHF.

This rearrangement joins TRBV6-1 to TRBJ1-1; no firm D call. V was cut by 6 bases and J by 8 bases, with 13 bases left in between. CDR1 MNHNS and CDR2 SASEGT come from the germline V gene. CDR3 length: 12 residues. The CDR3 loop reads CASRAFGLEAFF. The CDR3 bases are TGTGCCAGCAGGGCTTTTGGGTTAGAAGCTTTCTTT.

The rearrangement uses TRBV30 and TRBJ2-1, with 9 bases lining up with TRBD2. This CDR3 is built from 16 residues. The germline gives CDR1 GTSNPN, CDR2 SVGIG (reference sequence). Trimming removed 0 bases from V and 7 bases from J; junction bases left unmatched: 10. The CDR3 DNA reads TGTGCCTGGAGTGTACCGGGACTAGCCTCTTTTAATGAGCAGTTCTTC. Translation: CAWSVPGLASFNEQFF.

The V gene is TRBV7-2, the J gene TRBJ1-5; 12 nucleotides line up with TRBD1. This CDR3 has 15 amino acids. Germline CDR1 SGHTA, CDR2 FQGNSA. J lost 6 bases, V lost 2 bases, and 2 bases had no gene match. Here the CDR3 DNA reads TGTGCCAGCAGCTTACAGGGACAGGGGGCTCAGCCCCAGCATTTT. Residues: CASSLQGQGAQPQHF.

The chain joins TRBV19 to TRBJ1-5; 10 bases align to TRBD1. V was pared by 7 bases and J by 0 bases, with 9 bases of the junction left unmatched. The CDR3 is made up of 17 amino acids. Per the germline V gene, CDR1 is LNHDA and CDR2 is SQIVND (reference sequence). The CDR3 is CASTSGQGLYSNQPQHF. DNA of the CDR3: TGTGCCAGTACCTCGGGACAGGGGTTATATAGCAATCAGCCCCAGCATTTT. The full variable domain, rest sourced from reference TRBV19 and TRBJ1-5, is DGGITQSPKYLFRKEGQNVTLSCEQNLNHDAMYWYRQDPGQGLRLIYYSQIVNDFQKGDIAEGYSVSREKKESFPLTVTSAQKNPTAFYLCASTSGQGLYSNQPQHFGDGTRLSIL.

This rearrangement joins TRBV9 to TRBJ1-4; D call uncertain. Germline V gene sequence: CDR1 SGDLS, CDR2 YYNGEE. The CDR3 loop spans 12 amino acids. The V and J ends lost 0 bases and 8 bases respectively, with 5 bases between them. The CDR3 loop reads CASSVDGEKLFF. DNA of the CDR3: TGTGCCAGCAGCGTAGACGGGGAAAAACTGTTTTTT. The full variable domain, its missing parts supplied by reference TRBV9 and TRBJ1-4, is DSGVTQTPKHLITATGQRVTLRCSPRSGDLSVYWYQQSLDQGLQFLIQYYNGEERAKGNILERFSAQQFPDLHSELNLSSLELGDSALYFCASSVDGEKLFFGSGTQLSVL.

This chain joins TRBV6-6 and TRBJ1-1; D gene unclear. The CDR3 consists of 13 residues. In germline, CDR1 is MNHNY, CDR2 SVGAGI (reference sequence). The ends were cut back, 5 bases at V and 0 bases at J, with 7 bases in the middle. The DNA of the CDR3 is TGTGCCAGCAGTAAAGGGATGAACACTGAAGCTTTCTTT. This gives the protein CASSKGMNTEAFF.

The chain employs TRBV7-9 and TRBJ1-1; D is unclear. This CDR3 spans 12 amino acids. Germline loops: CDR1 SEHNR, CDR2 FQNEAQ (reference sequence). V was clipped by 2 bases and J by 8 bases, with 9 bases between them. The CDR3 DNA is TGTGCCAGCAGCTTAATCCGGCCCGAAGCTTTCTTT. As protein: CASSLIRPEAFF.

The chain combines TRBV5-1 with TRBJ2-1; 10 positions agree with TRBD1. The CDR3 runs 14 residues. Losses at the gene ends were 0 bases for V and 12 bases for J; bases not matched to a gene: 6. The germline V gene encodes CDR1 SGHRS and CDR2 YFSETQ. The CDR3 here is CASSLAGQGIGQFF. The CDR3 DNA reads as TGCGCCAGCAGCTTGGCGGGACAGGGGATTGGGCAGTTCTTC.

The rearrangement links TRBV2 to TRBJ2-1; 12 nucleotides match TRBD2. Germline-derived CDR1 and CDR2 are SNHLY and FYNNEI. This CDR3 comprises 15 residues. The V gene end was trimmed by 4 bases and the J gene end by 8 bases; junction bases not matched to a gene: 6. CDR3 nucleotide sequence: TGTGCCAGCAGTGTGACTAGCGGGGGATGGGATGAGCAGTTCTTC. Protein: CASSVTSGGWDEQFF.

The genes are TRBV14 and TRBJ2-3; TRBD2 aligns across 13 bases. This CDR3 comprises 20 residues. Germline CDR1 is SGHDN and CDR2 is FVKESK. Losses at the gene ends were 3 bases for V and 1 base for J; bases not matched to a gene: 13. The CDR3 protein is CASSQTPGLAGRNRTDTQYF. Here the CDR3 DNA reads TGTGCCAGCAGCCAGACTCCGGGACTAGCGGGGCGCAACCGCACAGATACGCAGTATTTT. Full variable domain (outside the CDR3, taken from reference TRBV14 and TRBJ2-3): EAGVTQFPSHSVIEKGQTVTLRCDPISGHDNLYWYRRVMGKEIKFLLHFVKESKQDESGMPNNRFLAERTGGTYSTLKVQPAELEDSGVYFCASSQTPGLAGRNRTDTQYFGPGTRLTVL.

V is TRBV5-6 and J is TRBJ1-5; 8 bases line up with TRBD1. The CDR3 contains 15 residues. The V and J ends lost 1 base and 6 bases, in that order; junction bases with no gene match: 6. The germline gives CDR1 SGHDT, CDR2 YYEEEE. In DNA, the CDR3 is TGTGCCAGCAGCTTGTTATCAGGGGGCGGTCAGCCCCAGCATTTT. Translating it yields CASSLLSGGGQPQHF.

The genes are TRBV19 and TRBJ2-7, with D perhaps matching TRBD2 (5 bases). Trimming shortened V by 7 bases and J by 5 bases, and 18 bases separated the two germline ends. The CDR3 runs 14 residues. CDR1 is LNHDA and CDR2 is SQIVND in the germline V gene (reference sequence). CDR3 sequence reads: CASTVGPEAHEQYF. CDR3 nucleotides: TGTGCCAGTACCGTAGGACCGGAGGCCCACGAGCAGTACTTC.

The chain links TRBV9 to TRBJ2-2; TRBD2 matches 7 bases. Trimming cost V 0 bases and J 6 bases; bases outside gene matches: 11. CDR3 size: 17 residues. Germline V CDR1 and CDR2: SGDLS, YYNGEE. CDR3 nucleotide sequence: TGTGCCAGCAGCGTAGCCTCACTAGCGATGAGGGCCGGGGAGCTGTTTTTT. Translated: CASSVASLAMRAGELFF.

The CDR3 protein is CASSLDNQPQHF. The CDR3 region has the DNA TGTGCCAGCAGCTTAGATAATCAGCCCCAGCATTTT. The gene calls are TRBV7-2 and TRBJ1-5; the D is unclear. The CDR3 is 12 amino acids. CDR1 is SGHTA and CDR2 is FQGNSA in the germline V gene. V was clipped by 1 base and J by 4 bases, with 2 bases between them.

This sequence joins TRBV27 and TRBJ2-7; 12 bases are shared with TRBD1. Trimming took 5 bases from V and 7 from J; bases not matched to a gene: 12. CDR3 size: 16 residues. Germline V lookup: CDR1 MNHEY, CDR2 SMNVEV (reference sequence). The CDR3 sequence: CASSNRRGQGAEEQYF. The CDR3 coding sequence is TGTGCCAGCAGTAACAGGAGGGGACAGGGGGCTGAAGAGCAGTACTTC.

The chain recombines TRBV4-1 with TRBJ1-4, with D maybe TRBD1 (5 bases). The CDR3 has 18 residues. V was cut by 0 bases and J by 6 bases, with 20 bases left in between. CDR1 is MGHRA, CDR2 YSYEKL, per germline. CDR3: CASSQDRGGPTGDEKLFF. In DNA form, the CDR3 reads TGCGCCAGCAGCCAAGATCGAGGAGGGCCGACGGGGGATGAAAAACTGTTTTTT.

The CDR3 DNA reads as TGCGCCAGCTCGAGGGGGGGGGCTGAGACCCAGTACTTC. Translated, it gives CASSRGGAETQYF. The V and J genes are TRBV4-1 and TRBJ2-5; weak D call: TRBD2 (7 bases). Trimming took 8 bases from V and 5 from J, leaving 15 bases between them. In germline, CDR1 is MGHRA, CDR2 YSYEKL. The CDR3 has 13 amino acids.

The chain uses TRBV28 and TRBJ1-1; unclear D gene. The CDR3 is made up of 13 amino acids. Trimming took off 4 bases at V and 0 bases at J, with 6 bases between the two ends. Germline V gene sequence: CDR1 MDHEN, CDR2 SYDVKM. The CDR3 loop reads CASSSTMNTEAFF. As DNA, the CDR3 is TGTGCCAGCAGTTCGACTATGAACACTGAAGCTTTCTTT.

J is TRBJ2-1 and V is TRBV7-9; 12 bases are a match to TRBD2. There are 15 residues in the CDR3. Germline CDR1 and CDR2: SEHNR and FQNEAQ (reference sequence). V was clipped by 1 base and J by 9 bases; unmatched bases: 4. CDR3 loop: CASSLGLAGVPEQFF. The CDR3 DNA reads as TGTGCCAGCAGCTTAGGACTAGCGGGAGTTCCTGAGCAGTTCTTC.

V usage is TRBV19 and J usage is TRBJ2-5; D unresolved. The V and J ends lost 3 bases and 3 bases respectively, with 14 bases between them. The CDR3 is 15 amino acids. CDR1 is LNHDA and CDR2 is SQIVND in the germline V gene (reference sequence). The CDR3 DNA reads as TGTGCCAGTAGTATGGTGGCAGGCCCAAAAGAGACCCAGTACTTC. Translation: CASSMVAGPKETQYF.

This chain uses TRBV27 with TRBJ1-4; 9 nucleotides match TRBD1. The CDR3 contains 19 residues. With V trimmed by 2 bases and J by 8 bases, 18 bases remained unmatched. Germline V gives CDR1 MNHEY, CDR2 SMNVEV (reference sequence). DNA of the CDR3: TGTGCCAGCAGTTTAATCGGGACCGGGACAGGGTCGAGATCGGAAAAACTGTTTTTT. Translation: CASSLIGTGTGSRSEKLFF. Full variable domain (outside the CDR3, taken from reference TRBV27 and TRBJ1-4): EAQVTQNPRYLITVTGKKLTVTCSQNMNHEYMSWYRQDPGLGLRQIYYSMNVEVTDKGDVPEGYKVSRKEKRNFPLILESPSPNQTSLYFCASSLIGTGTGSRSEKLFFGSGTQLSVL.

This clone was seen only a few times. This sequence joins TRBV28 and TRBJ2-2; maybe TRBD2 (5 bases). Germline CDR1 reads MDHEN; CDR2 reads SYDVKM. The length of the CDR3 is 15 residues. V lost 6 bases, J lost 7 bases, and 18 bases lay in between. In nucleotides, the CDR3 is TGTGCCAGCAGCTCCAAGGCGGTTGGGAGCGGGGAGCTGTTTTTT. This gives the protein CASSSKAVGSGELFF. Full variable domain (outside the CDR3, taken from reference TRBV28 and TRBJ2-2): DVKVTQSSRYLVKRTGEKVFLECVQDMDHENMFWYRQDPGLGLRLIYFSYDVKMKEKGDIPEGYSVSREKKERFSLILESASTNQTSMYLCASSSKAVGSGELFFGEGSRLTVL.

The chain combines TRBV30 with TRBJ1-3; D is undetermined. V gave up 2 bases and J gave up 0 bases, with 5 bases separating them. In germline, CDR1 is GTSNPN, CDR2 SVGIG (reference sequence). The CDR3 has 13 amino acids. CDR3 loop: CAWSQYSGNTIYF. CDR3 coding DNA: TGTGCCTGGAGTCAATACTCTGGAAACACCATATATTTT.

This clone has a single count. The V call is TRBV15, the J call TRBJ1-4; D not resolved. The CDR3 sequence is 15 residues long. V dropped 0 bases and J dropped 0 bases, with 5 bases sitting between them. The germline V gene encodes CDR1 LNHNV and CDR2 YYDKDF (reference sequence). CDR3 sequence (DNA): TGTGCCACCAGCAGAGATCGCGCAACTAATGAAAAACTGTTTTTT. Translation gives CATSRDRATNEKLFF.